This T cell receptor (beta chain) is drawn from a study of neoadjuvant anti-PD-1 for oral cavity cancer. Trimming pared 1 base from V and 1 base from J, leaving 20 bases between. Germline V gene data show CDR1 as SGHRS and CDR2 as YFSETQ. The CDR3 is 18 amino acids. TCRdb keeps only in-frame clones here, not all; method: immunoSEQ multiplex PCR. The sample shows 6,500 to 8,500 clones, 48% of them seen only once. This clone has a handful of counts. Specimen: tumor tissue, collected before nivolumab (anti-PD-1) treatment. J is TRBJ1-1 and V is TRBV5-1, with TRBD1 as a possible D gene (5 bases). The clonotype comes from a person aged 35-79 years with oral cavity squamous cell carcinoma. CDR3 amino acids: CASSLRRLELRGNTEAFF. CDR3 in DNA: TGCGCCAGCAGCTTGAGGAGGCTTGAACTTAGGGGGAACACTGAAGCTTTCTTT.